Shown below are 25 T cell receptor beta chains from a single sample sequenced in a study of T cell clonotyping in hematopoietic cell transplantation. The method was immunoSEQ multiplex PCR; TCRdb's version includes in-frame clones alone and lacks a portion of them. Of about 14,000 clones listed, more than 75% were seen once; the top ten hold roughly 12%. The sample in question was PBMCs, obtained 100 days after allogeneic stem cell transplant. The receptors stem from a male patient aged 45 to 59 who had an allogeneic stem cell transplant from an unrelated donor, so T cells may come from the graft donor. Some clones in this sample may be carry-over from other donors' samples.

This chain joins TRBV30 and TRBJ1-1, with a possible D match to TRBD1 (5 bases). CDR3 length: 14 residues. Per the germline V gene, CDR1 is GTSNPN and CDR2 is SVGIG (reference sequence). The ends were cut back, 1 base at V and 1 base at J, with 10 bases in the middle. The CDR3 coding sequence is TGTGCCTGGAGTGCTGGGGGGGAGAACACTGAAGCTTTCTTT. It encodes CAWSAGGENTEAFF. The full variable domain, in which reference TRBV30 and TRBJ1-1 provide the parts outside the CDR3, is SQTIHQWPATLVQPVGSPLSLECTVEGTSNPNLYWYRQAAGRGLQLLFYSVGIGQISSEVPQNLSASRPQDRQFILSSKKLLLSDSGFYLCAWSAGGENTEAFFGQGTRLTVV.

The chain uses TRBV6-6 and TRBJ2-7; D might be TRBD1 or TRBD2, each matching 5 bases. The CDR3 is made up of 13 amino acids. Germline CDR1 and CDR2: MNHNY and SVGAGI (reference sequence). The V end was cut by 7 bases, the J end by 5 bases, with 15 bases between. DNA of the CDR3: TGTGCCAGCATTAGGAGGCAGGGACACGAGCAGTACTTC. It yields the protein CASIRRQGHEQYF.

This clone has a single count. The chain uses TRBV28 and TRBJ2-3; D possibly uses TRBD1 or TRBD2 (5 bases each). Germline CDR1 and CDR2: MDHEN and SYDVKM. The CDR3 has 14 residues. Deletions cut 3 bases from V and 3 bases from J, with 10 bases between. The CDR3 sequence: CASSFDSGTDTQYF. DNA for the CDR3: TGTGCCAGCAGTTTCGACAGCGGAACAGATACGCAGTATTTT.

V usage is TRBV7-8 and J usage is TRBJ1-1; 11 bases line up with TRBD1. There are 16 residues in the CDR3. V lost 2 bases and J lost 2; bases outside the gene matches: 4. CDR1 is SGHVS, CDR2 FQNEAQ, per germline. In DNA, the CDR3 is TGTGCCAGCAGCTTATGGGGACAGGGGGTTAACACTGAAGCTTTCTTT. Its translation: CASSLWGQGVNTEAFF.

The rearrangement links TRBV21-1 to TRBJ1-5. TRBV21-1 is a recognized pseudogene. The CDR3 extends over 18 amino acids. CDR3 sequence: CASSIRGVVLEGNQPQHF. The CDR3 DNA is TGTGCCAGCAGCATTCGAGGAGTTGTACTGGAGGGCAATCAGCCCCAGCATTTT.

This clone was seen more than once but under ten times. This sequence joins TRBV7-9 and TRBJ1-1; 8 nucleotides match TRBD1. The CDR3 sequence is 14 residues long. Germline V lookup: CDR1 SEHNR, CDR2 FQNEAQ (reference sequence). After removal of 5 bases from V and 5 bases from J, the junction contained 7 bases not matched to a gene. CDR3 residues: CASSRGQVGTEAFF. In nucleotides, the CDR3 is TGTGCCAGCAGCCGGGGACAGGTGGGGACTGAAGCTTTCTTT. The variable domain in full, with the rest retrieved from reference TRBV7-9 and TRBJ1-1, is DTGVSQNPRHKITKRGQNVTFRCDPISEHNRLYWYRQTLGQGPEFLTYFQNEAQLEKSRLLSDRFSAERPKGSFSTLEIQRTEQGDSAMYLCASSRGQVGTEAFFGQGTRLTVV.

The DNA for the CDR3 is TGTGCCAGCAGCGTCCTAGGCCCAGATACGCAGTATTTT. Translation gives CASSVLGPDTQYF. This chain connects TRBV4-2 to TRBJ2-3; no clear D gene. V was clipped by 5 bases and J by 4 bases, with 10 bases between them. This CDR3 is 13 amino acids long. Germline V gives CDR1 LGHNA, CDR2 YNFKEQ.

The CDR3 protein is CASSFPDSYEQYF. The CDR3, as DNA: TGTGCCAGCAGCTTCCCGGACTCCTACGAGCAGTACTTC. The rearrangement uses TRBV5-6 and TRBJ2-7; D unresolved. The CDR3 contains 13 residues. The V end was cut by 2 bases, the J end by 0 bases, with 6 bases between. CDR1 and CDR2 from the germline V gene are SGHDT and YYEEEE.

V usage is TRBV5-1 and J usage is TRBJ2-5, with a weak D call TRBD1 (6 bases). Per germline, CDR1 SGHRS and CDR2 YFSETQ. The V gene lost 4 bases and the J gene lost 2 bases, with 15 bases spanning the gap. This CDR3 has 15 residues. As DNA, the CDR3 is TGCGCCAGCAGCGTCCCGGGACACCAACAAGAGACCCAGTACTTC. Translated, it gives CASSVPGHQQETQYF. Supplemented by reference TRBV5-1 and TRBJ2-5, the full variable domain reads KAGVTQTPRYLIKTRGQQVTLSCSPISGHRSVSWYQQTPGQGLQFLFEYFSETQRNKGNFPGRFSGRQFSNSRSEMNVSTLELGDSALYLCASSVPGHQQETQYFGPGTRLLVL.

The rearrangement uses TRBV2 and TRBJ1-1, with D hard to call. This CDR3 has 13 residues. Trimming took off 10 bases at V and 1 base at J, with 13 bases between the two ends. The V gene's germline CDR1 is SNHLY and CDR2 FYNNEI. The CDR3 is CATGPRRNTEAFF. DNA of the CDR3: TGTGCCACCGGACCGAGGAGGAACACTGAAGCTTTCTTT.

Comment on this clone: In the same sample, other DNA sequences code for this CDR3. V usage is TRBV18 and J usage is TRBJ1-1, with D possibly matching TRBD1 (6 bases). Germline V gives CDR1 KGHSH, CDR2 LQKENI. V lost 2 bases and J lost 5, with 15 bases in between. The CDR3 spans 15 residues. The CDR3: CASSPGGARMTEAFF. CDR3 nucleotide sequence: TGTGCCAGCTCACCAGGGGGGGCGAGAATGACTGAAGCTTTCTTT.

This chain links TRBV19 with TRBJ2-1; the match to TRBD2 covers 8 bases. CDR3 length: 18 residues. The V gene's germline CDR1 is LNHDA and CDR2 SQIVND (reference sequence). Trimming cost V 3 bases and J 0 bases; bases outside gene matches: 10. CDR3 coding DNA: TGTGCCAGTAGTATCGGGACTAGTGCCTCCAGCTCCTACAATGAGCAGTTCTTC. It yields the protein CASSIGTSASSSYNEQFF.

This rearrangement joins TRBV30 to TRBJ2-1, with D possibly being TRBD1 (6 bases). This CDR3 is built from 13 residues. Germline V gene lookup returns CDR1 GTSNPN and CDR2 SVGIG (reference sequence). V was trimmed by 3 bases and J by 7 bases, leaving 13 bases between them. CDR3 protein: CAWSTGLENEQFF. CDR3 nucleotides: TGTGCCTGGAGCACAGGGTTAGAGAATGAGCAGTTCTTC.

The V call is TRBV19, the J call TRBJ2-3; D gene unclear. The CDR3 spans 13 residues. V lost 7 bases and J lost 1, with 9 bases in between. Germline V gives CDR1 LNHDA, CDR2 SQIVND (reference sequence). The CDR3 spells CASTMGRTDTQYF. The CDR3, as DNA: TGTGCCAGTACCATGGGCCGCACAGATACGCAGTATTTT. Filled out from reference TRBV19 and TRBJ2-3, the complete variable domain reads DGGITQSPKYLFRKEGQNVTLSCEQNLNHDAMYWYRQDPGQGLRLIYYSQIVNDFQKGDIAEGYSVSREKKESFPLTVTSAQKNPTAFYLCASTMGRTDTQYFGPGTRLTVL.

This chain joins TRBV7-3 and TRBJ2-7; D perhaps matches TRBD2 (6 bases). The CDR3 length is 18 residues. Trimming removed 2 bases from V and 0 bases from J, with 20 bases in between. CDR1 SGHTA and CDR2 FQGTGA come from the germline V gene. In nucleotides, the CDR3 is TGTGCCAGCAGCTTATCCGGGGGACTGGCGGGGAACTCCTACGAGCAGTACTTC. The encoded protein is CASSLSGGLAGNSYEQYF.

The chain links TRBV5-6 to TRBJ2-7; a possible D gene is TRBD1 (6 bases). V dropped 2 bases and J dropped 10 bases, with 13 bases sitting between them. CDR1 is SGHDT and CDR2 is YYEEEE in the germline V gene. There are 12 residues in the CDR3. CDR3 in DNA: TGTGCCAGCAGCTTCCCACAGGGATTTCAGTACTTC. It translates to CASSFPQGFQYF.

The gene calls are TRBV5-1 and TRBJ2-5; 7 bases are shared with TRBD2. Germline CDR1 reads SGHRS; CDR2 reads YFSETQ. V lost 2 bases and J lost 2; bases outside the gene matches: 0. This CDR3 has 13 residues. CDR3 sequence (DNA): TGCGCCAGCAGCTTCGGGGGGCAAGAGACCCAGTACTTC. Protein product: CASSFGGQETQYF.

Regarding this clone: The germline gene is not matched at one end of the junction; a read error may be the cause. This chain links TRBV7-7 with TRBJ2-1, with TRBD2 matching over 11 bases. Germline lookup yields CDR1 SSHAT and CDR2 FNYEAQ (reference sequence). The CDR3 consists of 15 residues. CDR3 sequence (DNA): TGTGCTAGCAGCAATAGCGGGGGGGCCTACAATGAGCAGTTCTTC. Protein product: CASSNSGGAYNEQFF.

A few counts support this clone. The chain recombines TRBV21-1 with TRBJ1-5. TRBV21-1 represents a pseudogene. The CDR3 loop spans 19 amino acids. CDR3 nucleotide sequence: TGTGCCAGCAGCCCCCTCGGGGCCAGGGAGAAGTTCGGCAATCAGCCCCAGCATTTT. It specifies CASSPLGAREKFGNQPQHF.

The chain combines TRBV2 with TRBJ2-1; the match to TRBD2 covers 10 bases. This CDR3 comprises 15 residues. Germline-derived CDR1 and CDR2 are SNHLY and FYNNEI. The V and J ends lost 2 bases and 10 bases, in that order; junction bases with no gene match: 8. As DNA, the CDR3 is TGTGCCAGCAGTGAACTAGCGGGAGTTTCGGGCGAGCAGTTCTTC. Its protein product is CASSELAGVSGEQFF.

The chain has TRBV7-9 and TRBJ2-7; D gene ambiguous. This CDR3 has 15 residues. Germline V gene sequence: CDR1 SEHNR, CDR2 FQNEAQ (reference sequence). Trimming left V 0 bases short and J 3 bases short, with 12 bases between. In nucleotides, the CDR3 is TGTGCCAGCAGCTTAGCCCCGGACGGCCGCTACGAGCAGTACTTC. This sequence encodes CASSLAPDGRYEQYF.

About this clone: The same CDR3 is also encoded by other DNA sequences in this sample. The chain uses TRBV11-1 and TRBJ1-1; no definite D call. Germline V gene sequence: CDR1 SGHAT, CDR2 FQDESV (reference sequence). This CDR3 contains 13 residues. V was shortened by 3 bases and J by 2 bases, with 7 bases between the two germline ends. The CDR3 coding sequence is TGTGCCAGCAGCTTGGAGCTTAACACTGAAGCTTTCTTT. Residues: CASSLELNTEAFF.

J is TRBJ2-7 and V is TRBV21-1. TRBV21-1 is labeled a pseudogene. This CDR3 spans 15 amino acids. The CDR3 region is CASSKRGGYLREQYF. The CDR3 DNA reads as TGTGCCAGCAGCAAGCGAGGGGGGTACCTACGCGAGCAGTACTTC.

CDR3 loop: CASRLTGGGLYF. Written as DNA, the CDR3 is TGTGCCAGCAGACTGACTGGAGGGGGGCTGTACTTC. The chain joins TRBV27 to TRBJ2-7; possibly TRBD1 or TRBD2 for D (6 bases each). CDR3 length: 12 residues. Germline CDR1 is MNHEY and CDR2 is SMNVEV (reference sequence). Trimming cost V 6 bases and J 12 bases, with 18 bases left between them.

The rearrangement joins TRBV28 to TRBJ2-5, with D perhaps TRBD1 (5 bases). Germline CDR1 is MDHEN and CDR2 is SYDVKM. The CDR3 runs 14 residues. The V end was cut by 2 bases, the J end by 5 bases, with 12 bases between. CDR3 amino acids: CASSLLSAGETQYF. The CDR3 nucleotides read TGTGCCAGCAGTTTACTGTCCGCAGGGGAGACCCAGTACTTC.